This T cell receptor beta chain was captured by sequencing in a study of blood T cell repertoires in COVID-19. Study in general: The United States, Italy and Spain supplied acute and convalescent COVID-19 samples.

Either two negative PCRs, clearance, or symptom resolution qualified Cohort 3 donors as recovered. As originally analysed: From reference gene primer amplification, estimates of nucleated cell counts were derived. Profiling relied on immunoSEQ multiplex PCR, and the TCRdb table lists in-frame clones only, not all of them. The V and J calls and the clone size are those of that table, but D and trimming were determined from the DNA. The repertoire holds hundreds of thousands of clones, around 86% seen once, with more than 2% in the top ten. V gave up 1 base and J gave up 0 bases, with 12 bases separating them. CDR1 SGHDT and CDR2 YYEEEE come from the germline V gene. The length of the CDR3 is 16 residues.

The sequence was collected from a woman aged 45 to 65 who had recovered from COVID-19. The genes are TRBV5-6 and TRBJ2-3; the D gene is possibly TRBD2 (6 bases). Sequences were obtained from PBMCs or T cells enriched from blood (not recorded which). CDR3 amino acids: CASSLKWGVSTDTQYF. The CDR3 region has the DNA TGTGCCAGCAGCTTGAAGTGGGGGGTTAGCACAGATACGCAGTATTTT.